This TCR beta chain was profiled in a study of blood T cell repertoires in COVID-19. Overall study context: Material from acute and convalescent COVID-19 was sourced from the United States, Italy and Spain.

Clones were sequenced by immunoSEQ multiplex PCR, and TCRdb holds only the in-frame ones, with some missing. The sample yields 150,000 to 200,000 clones, about nine tenths seen once. The CDR3 totals 15 residues. J lost 0 bases, V lost 2 bases, and 1 base had no gene match. The germline V gene has CDR1 SGHTA and CDR2 FQGNSA. The genes are TRBV7-2 and TRBJ1-3; 7 bases align to TRBD1. Sequencing input: peripheral blood. This receptor was identified in a woman between 55 and 75 years old with COVID-19, enrolled during active disease. The CDR3 reads CASSLWDSSGNTIYF. In DNA, the CDR3 is TGTGCCAGCAGCTTATGGGACAGCTCTGGAAACACCATATATTTT.